One sample yielded the 15 T cell receptor beta chains listed below, sequenced in a study of blood T cell repertoires in COVID-19. Sequenced by immunoSEQ multiplex PCR; TCRdb stores in-frame clones only, minus some. The table records roughly 670,000 clones, approximately 90% of them present only once. The sequenced material came from peripheral blood. These receptors were obtained from a woman in her late teens or twenties with acute or convalescent COVID-19.

The chain recombines TRBV5-1 with TRBJ1-4; TRBD1 matches at 10 bases. Germline CDR1 reads SGHRS; CDR2 reads YFSETQ. The CDR3 runs to 15 residues. J lost 1 base, V lost 5 bases, and 2 bases had no gene match. In DNA form, the CDR3 reads TGCGCCAGCAGAAGGACAGGGGGAACTAATGAAAAACTGTTTTTT. Translating it yields CASRRTGGTNEKLFF.

V gene TRBV5-8 combines with J gene TRBJ1-1, with a weak D call TRBD1 (5 bases). Germline V lookup: CDR1 SGHTS, CDR2 YDEGEE. Trimming took 7 bases from V and 8 from J, leaving 21 bases between them. The CDR3 loop spans 14 amino acids. CDR3: CASSWAGEGPEAFF. In nucleotides, the CDR3 is TGTGCCAGCTCCTGGGCTGGGGAGGGACCCGAAGCTTTCTTT.

The V call is TRBV14, the J call TRBJ2-3, with 8 nucleotides matching TRBD1. Germline V gene lookup returns CDR1 SGHDN and CDR2 FVKESK. The J segment lost 2 bases and the V segment lost 4 bases, leaving 5 bases of the junction unmatched. CDR3 size: 15 residues. The CDR3 bases are TGTGCCAGCAGCCTATCACAGGGGGTCACAGATACGCAGTATTTT. It specifies CASSLSQGVTDTQYF.

This clone was seen a few times. In DNA, the CDR3 is TGTGCCAGCAGCCTTCCCGGACAGAAGAACACTGAAGCTTTCTTT. Amino acids: CASSLPGQKNTEAFF. J is TRBJ1-1 and V is TRBV5-4; D possibly corresponds to TRBD1 (6 bases). Trimming took 4 bases from V and 1 from J, leaving 14 bases between them. Germline V gene sequence: CDR1 SGHNT, CDR2 YYREEE (reference sequence). The length of the CDR3 is 15 residues.

The rearrangement uses TRBV11-3 and TRBJ1-1, with D possibly TRBD1 on 5 matching bases. V lost 5 bases to trimming and J lost 4 bases, with 11 bases between them. Germline V gives CDR1 SGHNT, CDR2 YENEEA. The CDR3 has 13 amino acids. The CDR3 coding sequence is TGTGCCAGCAGCCGGGGAGGGGCCACTGAAGCTTTCTTT. Amino acids: CASSRGGATEAFF.

In nucleotides, the CDR3 is TGCAGTGCCTGGCAAGGGGGTACGCAGTATTTT. Protein sequence: CSAWQGGTQYF. The chain joins TRBV20-1 to TRBJ2-3, with D possibly TRBD1 on 6 matching bases. Germline CDR1 and CDR2: DFQATT and SNEGSKA (reference sequence). V gave up 6 bases and J gave up 8 bases, with 12 bases separating them. The CDR3 covers 11 residues.

V and J are TRBV9 and TRBJ2-3, with 10 bases that match TRBD2. The V gene's germline CDR1 is SGDLS and CDR2 YYNGEE. This CDR3 contains 16 residues. Germline trimming cut 2 bases from V and 4 bases from J; bases unmatched to any gene: 7. CDR3 loop: CASSVQSGGASDTQYF. The CDR3 DNA follows: TGTGCCAGCAGCGTTCAAAGCGGGGGGGCCTCAGATACGCAGTATTTT.

The genes are TRBV2 and TRBJ1-1; 7 bases are shared with TRBD1. This CDR3 comprises 14 residues. The ends lost 7 bases at V and 6 bases at J; junction bases unmatched: 11. CDR1 and CDR2 from the germline V gene are SNHLY and FYNNEI. CDR3 coding DNA: TGTGCCAGCATTTCGGACAGGCTCACGGCTGAAGCTTTCTTT. Protein product: CASISDRLTAEAFF.

The rearrangement links TRBV14 to TRBJ2-1; 12 positions agree with TRBD1. The CDR3 length is 16 residues. Trimming at V came to 4 bases and at J to 5 bases, leaving 6 bases not matched to a gene. Germline values: CDR1 SGHDN, CDR2 FVKESK. The CDR3 DNA follows: TGTGCCAGCAGCCGTAACTGGGACAGGGGGCACAATGAGCAGTTCTTC. This translates into CASSRNWDRGHNEQFF.

This clone occurred a few times. The gene calls are TRBV20-1 and TRBJ2-1; 9 bases map to TRBD2. Trimming cost V 3 bases and J 6 bases; bases outside gene matches: 9. Germline values: CDR1 DFQATT, CDR2 SNEGSKA (reference sequence). The CDR3 is 15 amino acids. The CDR3 sequence: CSASIVAGGLNEQFF. DNA for the CDR3: TGCAGTGCTAGTATCGTGGCGGGGGGGCTCAATGAGCAGTTCTTC.

The chain employs TRBV7-2 and TRBJ2-7, with TRBD2 matching 9 bases. The V and J ends lost 1 base and 2 bases, in that order; junction bases with no gene match: 3. In germline, CDR1 is SGHTA, CDR2 FQGNSA. This CDR3 has 15 residues. CDR3 sequence reads: CASSLGSSGTYEQYF. The CDR3 bases are TGTGCCAGCAGCTTAGGGTCTAGCGGGACCTACGAGCAGTACTTC.

The chain uses TRBV6-5 and TRBJ1-2; 7 bases agree with TRBD1. V shed 6 bases, J shed 7 bases, and the junction held 5 bases outside the gene matches. Germline CDR1 MNHEY, CDR2 SVGAGI. This CDR3 contains 12 residues. CDR3 bases: TGTGCCAGCAGCAGGGGGAATTCTGGCTACACCTTC. As protein: CASSRGNSGYTF.

The V and J genes are TRBV28 and TRBJ1-4, with TRBD1 matching over 8 bases. Germline loops: CDR1 MDHEN, CDR2 SYDVKM. The V and J ends lost 6 bases and 8 bases, in that order; junction bases with no gene match: 11. This CDR3 spans 15 amino acids. Here the CDR3 reads CASSGQGLTGEKLFF. The CDR3 DNA reads as TGTGCCAGCAGCGGACAGGGTCTTACTGGGGAAAAACTGTTTTTT.

The J gene is TRBJ1-1, the V gene TRBV13; D is unresolved. The germline CDR1 and CDR2 sequences are PRHDT and FYEKMQ (reference sequence). The V end lost 1 base, the J end lost 3 bases, and 9 bases lay between the germline ends. This CDR3 is 14 amino acids long. The chain's CDR3 is CASSLDSEDTEAFF. CDR3 bases: TGTGCCAGCAGCTTAGATTCGGAGGACACTGAAGCTTTCTTT.

This clone has a single count. This sample includes further DNA sequences coding for the same CDR3. The J gene is TRBJ1-1, the V gene TRBV4-3, with D possibly TRBD1 on 6 matching bases. This CDR3 comprises 16 residues. V gave up 0 bases and J gave up 1 base, with 12 bases separating them. Per germline, CDR1 LGHNA and CDR2 YSLEER. The CDR3 region has the DNA TGCGCCAGCAGCCAAGACAGGGGAACCTCGAACACTGAAGCTTTCTTT. It codes for CASSQDRGTSNTEAFF.